Presented here are 28 T cell receptor beta chains from one specimen sequenced in a study of blood T cells in healthy people across ages. For the second PCR, which ran for roughly 6 to 12 cycles, a sample-barcoded 5' primer and a J-beta primer mix were used. TCRdb redid the calling of the 5' RACE reads with MiXCR, one entry per CDR3 protein. The profile covers about 620,000 distinct CDR3 sequences, with about 51% appearing a single time and 13% taken by the ten largest. The sequencing sample was made of blood. The receptor source for this set is a woman of 80 years or more in good health.

This clonotype has ten or more counts. The chain is built from TRBV15 and TRBJ2-4; D is uncertain. Germline V gene data show CDR1 as LNHNV and CDR2 as YYDKDF (reference sequence). The CDR3 extends over 15 amino acids. Trimming took 0 bases from V and 8 from J, leaving 14 bases between them. The CDR3 sequence: CATSRDLTPTYIQYF. Written as DNA, the CDR3 is TGTGCCACCAGCAGAGATCTGACTCCTACCTACATTCAGTACTTC.

V usage is TRBV7-9 and J usage is TRBJ2-3, with no clear D. Trimming pared 8 bases from V and 5 bases from J, leaving 11 bases between. The CDR3 sequence is 12 residues long. Germline CDR1 SEHNR, CDR2 FQNEAQ (reference sequence). The CDR3 sequence: CASRRVQDTQYF. In nucleotides, the CDR3 is TGTGCCAGCCGCAGAGTTCAAGATACGCAGTATTTT.

Remarks on this clonotype: The junction departs from the called germline gene at one end, perhaps through a read error. The gene calls are TRBV28 and TRBJ2-7; tentatively, D is TRBD1 (5 bases). The germline V gene encodes CDR1 MDHEN and CDR2 SYDVKM. The CDR3 sequence is 19 residues long. This CDR3 is CASSLPLGPRRNSSYERYF. The CDR3 DNA reads as TGTGCCAGCAGTTTACCCCTGGGGCCTAGACGGAATAGCTCCTACGAGCGGTACTTC.

This clonotype was seen more than once but under ten times. Since a much larger clone is just one base distant, this may be a read error. The rearrangement links TRBV30 to TRBJ2-5; D unresolved. The CDR3 has 12 amino acids. V was shortened by 1 base and J by 11 bases, with 14 bases between the two germline ends. Germline V lookup: CDR1 GTSNPN, CDR2 SVGIG (reference sequence). The CDR3 sequence is CAWSAQKGWQYF. CDR3 bases: TGTGCCTGGAGTGCACAAAAGGGTTGGCAGTACTTC. The full variable domain, completed using reference TRBV30 and TRBJ2-5, is SQTIHQWPATLVQPVGSPLSLECTVEGTSNPNLYWYRQAAGRGLQLLFYSVGIGQISSEVPQNLSASRPQDRQFILSSKKLLLSDSGFYLCAWSAQKGWQYFGPGTRLLVL.

This clonotype was recorded at least ten times. V gene TRBV12-3 or TRBV12-4 combines with J gene TRBJ2-7; no definite D call. V gave up 8 bases and J gave up 2 bases, with 13 bases separating them. This CDR3 has 13 amino acids. The CDR3 is CASSFGETYEQYF. CDR3 coding DNA: TGTGCCAGCTCCTTTGGAGAAACCTACGAGCAGTACTTC.

The CDR3 DNA reads TGTGCCAGCAGCGCTCGGGAGGCGGGTGAGCAGTTCTTC. Amino acids: CASSAREAGEQFF. The gene calls are TRBV7-8 and TRBJ2-1, with 7 bases matching TRBD2. CDR1 is SGHVS, CDR2 FQNEAQ, per germline. This CDR3 has 13 residues. Germline trimming cut 5 bases from V and 9 bases from J; bases unmatched to any gene: 7. The full variable domain, completed using reference TRBV7-8 and TRBJ2-1, is GAGVSQSPRYKVAKRGQDVALRCDPISGHVSLFWYQQALGQGPEFLTYFQNEAQLDKSGLPSDRFFAERPEGSVSTLKIQRTQQEDSAVYLCASSAREAGEQFFGPGTRLTVL.

For this clonotype: Since a much larger clone is just one base distant, this may be a read error. J is TRBJ2-1 and V is TRBV20-1, with 12 bases matching TRBD2. This CDR3 spans 14 amino acids. The germline gives CDR1 DFQATT, CDR2 SNEGSKA (reference sequence). CDR3 sequence reads: CSARGLAGVNKQFF. In DNA form, the CDR3 reads TGCAGTGCCAGGGGACTAGCGGGCGTCAATAAGCAGTTCTTC.

The chain is built from TRBV9 and TRBJ2-5; D perhaps matches TRBD2 (5 bases). The CDR3 spans 12 residues. From germline, CDR1 is SGDLS and CDR2 YYNGEE. V was pared by 3 bases and J by 10 bases, with 13 bases between. CDR3 in DNA: TGTGCCAGCAGCGGGTCCCAGAGGGACCAGTACTTC. Amino acids: CASSGSQRDQYF.

In its sample, this clonotype was seen many times. This chain connects TRBV27 to TRBJ2-3, with D tentatively TRBD2 (6 bases). V dropped 5 bases and J dropped 1 base, with 13 bases sitting between them. CDR1 is MNHEY and CDR2 is SMNVEV in the germline V gene (reference sequence). This CDR3 has 15 residues. The CDR3, as DNA: TGTGCCAGCAGTCCCCGACGGAGGGGCACAGATACGCAGTATTTT. Protein: CASSPRRRGTDTQYF.

This clonotype was seen a handful of times. The chain uses TRBV3-1 and TRBJ2-1; TRBD2 matches at 8 bases. The germline gives CDR1 LGHDT, CDR2 YNNKEL (reference sequence). The junction had 4 bases not matched to a gene; V was cut back by 0 bases and J by 3 bases. The CDR3 is 16 amino acids. The CDR3 protein is CASSQDVTSGYNEQFF. The CDR3 nucleotides read TGTGCCAGCAGCCAAGATGTCACTAGCGGCTACAATGAGCAGTTCTTC.

V usage is TRBV14 and J usage is TRBJ2-3; TRBD1 aligns across 8 bases. The CDR3 has 15 residues. The V segment lost 1 base and the J segment 3 bases; nucleotides outside the gene matches: 3. The germline V gene encodes CDR1 SGHDN and CDR2 FVKESK. The CDR3 DNA reads as TGTGCCAGCAGCCAAGCGGACAGGGTGACAGATACGCAGTATTTT. It translates to CASSQADRVTDTQYF.

This clonotype was counted between two and nine times. The rearrangement uses TRBV29-1 and TRBJ2-2; D call uncertain. The V end was cut by 3 bases, the J end by 1 base, with 6 bases between. Germline CDR1 is SQVTM and CDR2 is ANQGSEA. CDR3 length equals 13 residues. The CDR3 reads CSVDLRNTGELFF. In nucleotides, the CDR3 is TGCAGCGTTGATTTACGGAACACCGGGGAGCTGTTTTTT.

The J gene is TRBJ1-5, the V gene TRBV6-6; D possibly corresponds to TRBD1 (6 bases). Looked up from germline, CDR1 is MNHNY and CDR2 is SVGAGI (reference sequence). The V and J ends lost 6 bases and 11 bases respectively, with 11 bases between them. The CDR3 has 11 amino acids. This chain's CDR3 is CASSPAGAQHF. The CDR3 DNA reads as TGTGCCAGCAGCCCCGCAGGGGCCCAGCATTTT.

This clonotype was seen at least ten times. V and J are TRBV6-2 or TRBV6-3 and TRBJ1-5; 8 bases fit TRBD1. CDR1 is MNHEY, CDR2 SVGEGT, per germline. CDR3 length: 14 residues. With V trimmed by 6 bases and J by 7 bases, 8 bases remained unmatched. DNA of the CDR3: TGTGCCAGCAGAATGGACAGGGACGGACAGCCCCAGCATTTT. Translating it yields CASRMDRDGQPQHF.

A few counts support this clonotype. A much more abundant neighbour one base away suggests this may be a read error. The chain employs TRBV6-6 and TRBJ2-7; perhaps D is TRBD1 or TRBD2 (5 bases each). The V and J ends lost 6 bases and 2 bases respectively, with 17 bases between them. This CDR3 comprises 15 residues. Germline CDR1 and CDR2: MNHNY and SVGAGI (reference sequence). The CDR3 region is CASSSYGGKTYEQYF. CDR3 sequence (DNA): TGTGCCAGCAGCTCGTATGGGGGAAAAACCTACGAGCAGTACTTC.

There are a few counts of this clonotype. This could be a read error, since a much larger clone is one nucleotide away. V gene TRBV6-5 combines with J gene TRBJ1-1, with D possibly being TRBD1 (5 bases). Germline V lookup: CDR1 MNHEY, CDR2 SVGAGI. This CDR3 spans 19 amino acids. V lost 4 bases and J lost 1, with 25 bases in between. CDR3 residues: CASSSRHTPVTAGNTEAFF. The CDR3 DNA reads as TGTGCCAGCAGTTCCCGACATACCCCAGTGACAGCTGGGAACACTGAAGCTTTCTTT.

J is TRBJ2-2 and V is TRBV9; 8 positions agree with TRBD1. Looked up from germline, CDR1 is SGDLS and CDR2 is YYNGEE. With V trimmed by 4 bases and J by 5 bases, 16 bases remained unmatched. The CDR3 runs 18 residues. In DNA form, the CDR3 reads TGTGCCAGCAGCCCCCGTGGACAGGGCCACGTGGGAACCGGGGAGCTGTTTTTT. Amino acid sequence: CASSPRGQGHVGTGELFF.

The chain is built from TRBV6-6 and TRBJ2-7; 7 bases agree with TRBD1. Looked up from germline, CDR1 is MNHNY and CDR2 is SVGAGI (reference sequence). There are 15 residues in the CDR3. With V trimmed by 6 bases and J by 6 bases, 14 bases remained unmatched. The CDR3: CASSLRGPTGGEQYF. CDR3 coding DNA: TGTGCCAGCAGCCTAAGGGGGCCTACTGGCGGCGAGCAGTACTTC.

This chain uses TRBV20-1 with TRBJ2-1; 7 bases are shared with TRBD2. The CDR3 has 17 amino acids. The germline gives CDR1 DFQATT, CDR2 SNEGSKA (reference sequence). Unmatched junction bases numbered 20, after V lost 5 bases and J lost 7 bases. The CDR3 nucleotides read TGCAGTGCTTCCCTAGTCCGACTAGCTTTTGATCCGAATGAGCAGTTCTTC. It yields the protein CSASLVRLAFDPNEQFF.

As for this clonotype: At one end the junction does not follow the germline gene, possibly because of a read error. V is TRBV6-6 and J is TRBJ1-2; weak D call: TRBD1 (6 bases). CDR1 and CDR2 (germline): MNHNY, SVGAGI (reference sequence). The CDR3 is made up of 15 amino acids. The CDR3 sequence: CVSSYVRGASIGYTF. DNA of the CDR3: TGTGTCAGCAGTTACGTTCGGGGGGCCTCTATCGGCTACACCTTC.

The chain has TRBV7-2 and TRBJ2-5; D perhaps matches TRBD1 (5 bases). Germline lookup yields CDR1 SGHTA and CDR2 FQGNSA. V lost 1 base and J 5 bases, leaving 11 bases between the germline ends. This CDR3 contains 14 residues. CDR3 nucleotide sequence: TGTGCCAGCAGCTTAGACCCTAGGGGTGAGACCCAGTACTTC. Its translation is CASSLDPRGETQYF.

J is TRBJ2-7 and V is TRBV20-1; D unclear. Germline lookup yields CDR1 DFQATT and CDR2 SNEGSKA (reference sequence). This CDR3 spans 11 amino acids. V lost 3 bases and J lost 7, with 10 bases in between. As DNA, the CDR3 is TGCAGTGCTAGGCCCCTTGGGGAGCAGTACTTC. Translation gives CSARPLGEQYF.

This chain joins TRBV6-1 and TRBJ2-7; 9 nucleotides match TRBD2. The germline gives CDR1 MNHNS, CDR2 SASEGT. The CDR3 sequence is 13 residues long. Germline trimming cut 4 bases from V and 5 bases from J; bases unmatched to any gene: 3. CDR3 sequence reads: CASSGTSEDEQYF. The CDR3 bases are TGTGCCAGCAGTGGGACTAGCGAAGACGAGCAGTACTTC.

The rearrangement joins TRBV29-1 to TRBJ2-3; D is unresolved. Trimming removed 3 bases from V and 3 bases from J, with 4 bases in between. The CDR3 covers 11 residues. Germline-derived CDR1 and CDR2 are SQVTM and ANQGSEA. CDR3 region: CSVEWTDTQYF. The CDR3 nucleotides are TGCAGCGTTGAGTGGACAGATACGCAGTATTTT.

The V call is TRBV5-1, the J call TRBJ2-4, with 11 nucleotides matching TRBD2. The end of the DNA is better explained by TRBJ2-7, so the J call may be wrong. This CDR3 comprises 15 residues. Per germline, CDR1 SGHRS and CDR2 YFSETQ. The CDR3 loop reads CASSPRLAGLNEQYF. Written as DNA, the CDR3 is TGCGCCAGCAGCCCCCGACTAGCGGGGTTAAACGAGCAGTACTTC.

This chain uses TRBV7-2 with TRBJ2-7, with D hard to call. Germline V gene lookup returns CDR1 SGHTA and CDR2 FQGNSA. Trimming stripped 1 base from V and 2 bases from J, with 12 bases between. CDR3 size: 15 residues. Here the CDR3 DNA reads TGTGCCAGCAGCTTAGGGGCGCCTGACCCCTACGAGCAGTACTTC. Its protein product is CASSLGAPDPYEQYF.

In its sample, this clonotype was seen a few times. A read error may explain this, as a much larger clone is one base away. This chain links TRBV9 with TRBJ2-3, with D perhaps TRBD2 (6 bases). V shed 4 bases and J shed 5 bases, with 17 bases lying between them. CDR1 is SGDLS and CDR2 is YYNGEE in the germline V gene. The CDR3 is made up of 15 amino acids. CDR3 sequence: CASSPVGTLVDTQYF. DNA of the CDR3: TGTGCCAGCAGCCCCGTGGGGACTCTGGTAGATACGCAGTATTTT.

The chain links TRBV30 to TRBJ2-5; D not resolved. The tail of the sequence fits TRBJ2-7 better, so the J call may be wrong. CDR3 length: 12 amino acids. CDR1 and CDR2 (germline): GTSNPN, SVGIG (reference sequence). CDR3 nucleotide sequence: TGTGCCTGTGACATAAACCCCTACGAGCAGTACTTC. Translated, it gives CACDINPYEQYF.